These T cell receptor beta chains were read from a single sample in a study of Graves' ophthalmopathy and Graves' hyperthyroidism. TCRdb reanalysed the multiplex PCR reads using MiXCR and keeps one entry per CDR3 protein. The table has about 1.1 million distinct CDR3 sequences, roughly two fifths seen once. Material for sequencing was peripheral blood or thyroid tissue (not recorded which). Source of these receptors: an adult man with Graves' hyperthyroidism. Each CDR3 is given with its conserved first and last residue. Each record gives: clone size, V gene, D gene, J gene, CDR3 DNA, CDR3 protein. D genes are given only for firm matches. Clone size appears in some rows only: once, few, many, or a class for an expanded clone.

NA	TRBV12-3/TRBV12-4	TRBD2	TRBJ2-7	TGTGCCAGCAGTTTGTACGGCGGGAGCGGGTACGAGCAGTACTTC	CASSLYGGSGYEQYF
many	TRBV6-1	TRBD1	TRBJ1-5	TGTGCCACCCTTCCGTCGGGACAGGGGGCACGACAGCCCCAGCATTTT	CATLPSGQGARQPQHF
few	TRBV28	TRBD1	TRBJ1-6	TGTGCCAGCAGACACAGGGGGACGAATTCACCCCTCCACTTT	CASRHRGTNSPLHF
once	TRBV29-1	NA	TRBJ2-5	TGCAGCGTTGAAAGGGGGACCCAGTACTTC	CSVERGTQYF
many	TRBV13	NA	TRBJ2-7	TGTGCCAGCAGCTTCGGCCGTGGGTTCGAGCAGTACTTC	CASSFGRGFEQYF
NA	TRBV12-3/TRBV12-4	TRBD1	TRBJ2-5	TGTGCCAGCAGTTATGACAGGGTACAGACCCAGTACTTC	CASSYDRVQTQYF
many	TRBV12-3/TRBV12-4	NA	TRBJ1-1	TGTGCCAGCAGTTTACGGGGGCGGAACACTGAAGCTTTCTTT	CASSLRGRNTEAFF
NA	TRBV6-1	NA	TRBJ2-2	TGTGCCAGCAGTGCCACCGTGGACACCGGGGAGCTGTTTTTT	CASSATVDTGELFF
few	TRBV20-1	NA	TRBJ1-4	TGCAGTGCTTCAGGGAGAAGGGAAAAACTGTTTTTT	CSASGRREKLFF
NA	TRBV28	NA	TRBJ2-5	TGTGCTATATCAGGGATCTGGGAGACCCAGTACTTC	CAISGIWETQYF
NA	TRBV25-1	NA	TRBJ1-5	TGTGCCAGCAGAAGTCCACAGGGTCTTAGCAATCAGCCCCAGCATTTT	CASRSPQGLSNQPQHF
NA	TRBV14	NA	TRBJ1-4	TGTGCCAGCAGCCGGAGGGGGGGATCGGAAAAACTGTTTTTT	CASSRRGGSEKLFF
NA	TRBV4-1	NA	TRBJ2-7	TGCGCCAGCAGCCAACAGGACACGAGCTCCTACGAGCAGTACTTC	CASSQQDTSSYEQYF
NA	TRBV7-2	TRBD2	TRBJ2-7	TGTGCCAGCACCCCCCCGGGAGGGCTATACGAGCAGTACTTC	CASTPPGGLYEQYF
many	TRBV2	NA	TRBJ1-2	TGTGCCAGCAGTGACGAATCTGTGGAGGGCTACACCTTC	CASSDESVEGYTF
many	TRBV4-1	TRBD1	TRBJ1-1	TGCGCCAGCAGCCCACAGGGGGACACTGAAGCTTTCTTT	CASSPQGDTEAFF
once	TRBV6-2/TRBV6-3	NA	TRBJ1-2	TGTGCCAGCAGTGACGGGGTCGAGATCTATGGCTACACCTTC	CASSDGVEIYGYTF
NA	TRBV10-2	NA	TRBJ1-2	TGTGCCAGCAGAAAAACCGGGACCAACTATGGCTACACCTTC	CASRKTGTNYGYTF
NA	TRBV20-1	NA	TRBJ1-2	TGCAGTGCTAGTGAACGGGGGCCCGTTATATATGGCTACACCTTC	CSASERGPVIYGYTF
many	TRBV11-2	NA	TRBJ2-5	TGTGCCAGCAGCTTAGGAAGGGGCAGGGACTTC	CASSLGRGRDF
NA	TRBV12-3/TRBV12-4	TRBD1	TRBJ1-4	TGTGCCAGCAGTTTATCGGGACAGGCGTACGAAAAACTGTTTTTT	CASSLSGQAYEKLFF
many	TRBV10-3	NA	TRBJ1-1	TGTGCCATCCCGAAGGGTGAAGTGTACACTGAAGCTTTCTTT	CAIPKGEVYTEAFF
many	TRBV10-3	NA	TRBJ2-7	TGTGCCATCAGTGACCCCCGGACAGCCTACTACGAGCAGTACTTC	CAISDPRTAYYEQYF
many	TRBV2	NA	TRBJ1-5	TGTGCCAGCAGTGAAGTTACAGGGAGTCAGCCCCAGCATTTT	CASSEVTGSQPQHF
NA	TRBV15	TRBD1	TRBJ1-2	TGTGCCACCAGCGGAGCTGGACGGACAGGGGTTGGCTACACCTTC	CATSGAGRTGVGYTF
NA	TRBV19	TRBD2	TRBJ2-7	TGTGCCAGTAGTTCGGGGACTATGGGGGACGAGCAGTACTTC	CASSSGTMGDEQYF
few	TRBV20-1	NA	TRBJ1-6	TGCAGTGCTATCGACAGGAGCTCCTATAATTCACCCCTCCACTTT	CSAIDRSSYNSPLHF
many	TRBV6-5	NA	TRBJ2-5	TGTGCCAGCAGTTTGGGGAGTAGGTTCCAAGAGACCCAGTACTTC	CASSLGSRFQETQYF
few	TRBV29-1	TRBD2	TRBJ2-5	TGCAGCGTTGGAGGGACTAGCGTCGAGACCCAGTACTTC	CSVGGTSVETQYF
NA	TRBV29-1	NA	TRBJ1-1	TGCAGCGCTGCGCCCGGATTCACTGAAGCTTTCTTT	CSAAPGFTEAFF
NA	TRBV5-1	NA	TRBJ2-2	TGTGCCAGCAGCTTAGATCGTCGCATTACCGGGGAGCTGTTTTTT	CASSLDRRITGELFF
NA	TRBV7-2	NA	TRBJ1-1	TGTGCCAGCAGCCCTCGTGGGGCGCATGCTTTCTTT	CASSPRGAHAFF
NA	TRBV20-1	NA	TRBJ2-7	TGCAGTGCCAAGTATGGGTTCTCCTACGAGCAGTACTTC	CSAKYGFSYEQYF